A selection of T cell receptor beta chains follows, all from one sample in a study of T cells in Graves' hyperthyroidism and ophthalmopathy. TCRdb fed the multiplex PCR reads into MiXCR, producing one record per CDR3 protein. The table has more than 500,000 distinct CDR3 sequences, roughly 15% seen once. The sequenced sample consisted of blood. The source is a woman in her twenties or thirties with Graves' ophthalmopathy. Both conserved end residues are part of each CDR3. A D gene is named only where the DNA matches it firmly. Clone sizes are shown as once, few, many or a size class.

D gene	V gene	J gene	clone size	CDR3 DNA	CDR3 protein
NA	TRBV20-1	TRBJ1-1	many	TGCAGTGCTGTCGATCGAAGGCTCATGAACACTGAAGCTTTCTTT	CSAVDRRLMNTEAFF
TRBD1	TRBV11-2	TRBJ2-3	many	TGTGCCAGCAGCTTATTCGGACAGGGGGCCTTGCTTTTCACAGATACGCAGTATTTT	CASSLFGQGALLFTDTQYF
NA	TRBV7-2	TRBJ2-3	many	TGTGCCAGCAGCTTAGAGTTAGTTAGGGATACGCAGTATTTT	CASSLELVRDTQYF
NA	TRBV5-5	TRBJ1-5	many	TGTGCCAGCAGCGCTTACTTGGGAAAAGGACAGCCCCAGCATTTT	CASSAYLGKGQPQHF
TRBD2	TRBV6-1	TRBJ2-1	many	TGTGCCAGCAGCCAGACCCGGGACGGGAGGGTCGGTGAGCAGTTCTTC	CASSQTRDGRVGEQFF
TRBD1	TRBV6-5	TRBJ2-3	few	TGTGCCAGCAGTTACCCCAAGACAGGGAACCTGGGCTATACGCAGTATTTT	CASSYPKTGNLGYTQYF
NA	TRBV20-1	TRBJ2-5	many	TGCAGTGCTAGGTTCGGGATTCAAGAGACCCAGTACTTC	CSARFGIQETQYF
TRBD2	TRBV20-1	TRBJ2-1	many	TGCAGTGCTAGGGCTAGCGGGTTTAACAATGAGCAGTTCTTC	CSARASGFNNEQFF
NA	TRBV20-1	TRBJ2-7	many	TGCAGTGCTACCAGTAGAGCGGTAATCTCCTACGAGCAGTACTTC	CSATSRAVISYEQYF
TRBD1	TRBV30	TRBJ1-2	many	TGTGCCTGGAGTAGAACAGGGGCGCAAGCTAACTATGGCTACACCTTC	CAWSRTGAQANYGYTF